The next 18 T cell receptor beta chains were all read from a single sample in a study of shared clonotypes between healthy human individuals. This table comes from immunoSEQ multiplex PCR, and its TCRdb copy is limited to in-frame clones, with some not included. The sample carries roughly 1 million clones, around 78% recorded once. Input material: memory CD4+ T cells from PBMCs. Subset described: CD45RA-negative fraction. The receptors stem from a man aged 18-30 years in good health. Some clones in this sample may be carry-over from other donors' samples.

The chain carries TRBV14 and TRBJ2-3; TRBD1 agrees at 7 bases. Per the germline V gene, CDR1 is SGHDN and CDR2 is FVKESK. Losses at the gene ends were 2 bases for V and 4 bases for J; bases not matched to a gene: 3. This CDR3 region has 14 residues. The CDR3 region is CASSQWQGADTQYF. CDR3 DNA: TGTGCCAGCAGCCAATGGCAGGGGGCAGATACGCAGTATTTT.

This clone was observed a few times. Other DNA sequences in the sample encode the same CDR3. The chain has TRBV7-2 and TRBJ1-5; D is undetermined. Trimming shortened V by 4 bases and J by 4 bases, and 11 bases separated the two germline ends. Per the germline V gene, CDR1 is SGHTA and CDR2 is FQGNSA. This CDR3 has 14 residues. In DNA form, the CDR3 reads TGTGCCAGCAGCTCTCGGCCGGGTAATCAGCCCCAGCATTTT. This sequence encodes CASSSRPGNQPQHF. The full variable domain, rest sourced from reference TRBV7-2 and TRBJ1-5, is GAGVSQSPSNKVTEKGKDVELRCDPISGHTALYWYRQSLGQGLEFLIYFQGNSAPDKSGLPSDRFSAERTGGSVSTLTIQRTQQEDSAVYLCASSSRPGNQPQHFGDGTRLSIL.

The CDR3 DNA is TGTGCCAGCAGTTACTTTCTTGGAGCCTACGAGCAGTACTTC. Protein sequence: CASSYFLGAYEQYF. The rearrangement links TRBV6-6 to TRBJ2-7, with D unclear. Trimming pared 1 base from V and 2 bases from J, leaving 9 bases between. Per the germline V gene, CDR1 is MNHNY and CDR2 is SVGAGI (reference sequence). The CDR3 sequence is 14 residues long.

This clone was seen repeatedly, ten times or more. The V gene is TRBV28, the J gene TRBJ1-5; maybe TRBD1 (5 bases). This CDR3 region has 16 residues. Germline CDR1 MDHEN, CDR2 SYDVKM. Trimming cost V 2 bases and J 6 bases, with 17 bases left between them. CDR3 loop: CASSLVVYGGGQPQHF. The CDR3 DNA is TGTGCCAGCAGTTTAGTTGTTTACGGGGGAGGTCAGCCCCAGCATTTT. Full variable domain (remainder filled in from reference TRBV28 and TRBJ1-5): DVKVTQSSRYLVKRTGEKVFLECVQDMDHENMFWYRQDPGLGLRLIYFSYDVKMKEKGDIPEGYSVSREKKERFSLILESASTNQTSMYLCASSLVVYGGGQPQHFGDGTRLSIL.

The V and J genes are TRBV18 and TRBJ2-7; possibly TRBD1 for D (5 bases). The CDR3 length is 15 residues. The germline V gene encodes CDR1 KGHSH and CDR2 LQKENI. Trimming removed 3 bases from V and 2 bases from J, with 14 bases in between. CDR3 in DNA: TGTGCCAGCTCACCGCGGCAGGGAATAACCTACGAGCAGTACTTC. It yields the protein CASSPRQGITYEQYF.

J is TRBJ2-2 and V is TRBV13; the D gene could be TRBD1 or TRBD2 (6 bases each). The CDR3 covers 16 residues. Trimming stripped 3 bases from V and 4 bases from J, with 15 bases between. Germline V gene sequence: CDR1 PRHDT, CDR2 FYEKMQ (reference sequence). The CDR3 region is CASSLRGARVTGELFF. In nucleotides, the CDR3 is TGTGCCAGCAGCTTGAGGGGGGCGCGGGTCACCGGGGAGCTGTTTTTT.

The chain employs TRBV25-1 and TRBJ2-5, with 10 bases fitting TRBD1. CDR1 MGHDK and CDR2 SYGVNS come from the germline V gene. V lost 7 bases to trimming and J lost 5 bases; unmatched junction nucleotides: 10. The CDR3 spans 15 residues. This chain's CDR3 is CASTDQRTGGETQYF. The CDR3 nucleotides are TGTGCCAGCACCGACCAAAGGACAGGGGGGGAGACCCAGTACTTC. The whole variable domain, filled in from reference TRBV25-1 and TRBJ2-5, reads EADIYQTPRYLVIGTGKKITLECSQTMGHDKMYWYQQDPGMELHLIHYSYGVNSTEKGDLSSESTVSRIRTEHFPLTLESARPSHTSQYLCASTDQRTGGETQYFGPGTRLLVL.

This clone was counted at least ten times. The J gene is TRBJ2-4, the V gene TRBV28, with TRBD1 identical over 10 bases. Germline V gene sequence: CDR1 MDHEN, CDR2 SYDVKM. V was clipped by 4 bases and J by 0 bases; unmatched bases: 6. This CDR3 has 17 amino acids. CDR3 amino acids: CASSSGTGDLAKNIQYF. The CDR3 DNA sequence: TGTGCCAGCAGTTCCGGGACAGGGGACCTAGCCAAAAACATTCAGTACTTC.

The gene calls are TRBV2 and TRBJ2-5; TRBD1 matches at 9 bases. V dropped 7 bases and J dropped 7; count of bases not matched to a gene: 13. CDR1 SNHLY and CDR2 FYNNEI come from the germline V gene. This CDR3 has 15 amino acids. CDR3 sequence reads: CASTPTGTGLGTQYF. The CDR3 nucleotides read TGTGCCAGCACCCCGACTGGGACAGGGCTAGGGACCCAGTACTTC.

This clone was picked up one time. This chain joins TRBV7-6 and TRBJ1-2, with D perhaps matching TRBD1 (6 bases). Trimming took off 2 bases at V and 2 bases at J, with 21 bases between the two ends. The CDR3 totals 18 residues. CDR1 and CDR2 (germline): SGHVS, FNYEAQ. The CDR3 sequence: CASSLRPGGLSGNYGYTF. The CDR3 coding sequence is TGTGCCAGCAGCTTAAGGCCTGGGGGGCTTTCTGGGAACTATGGCTACACCTTC.

This chain connects TRBV5-1 to TRBJ2-7, with 7 bases that match TRBD1. The CDR3 has 15 amino acids. Germline values: CDR1 SGHRS, CDR2 YFSETQ. V dropped 3 bases and J dropped 0; count of bases not matched to a gene: 6. This CDR3 is CASSWTRDSSYEQYF. The CDR3 bases are TGCGCCAGCAGCTGGACCCGGGACAGCTCCTACGAGCAGTACTTC.

This clone turned up a few times. Other DNA sequences in this specimen translate into the identical CDR3. This chain uses TRBV5-1 with TRBJ2-2; D is unresolved. The V end lost 1 base, the J end lost 0 bases, and 10 bases lay between the germline ends. Germline CDR1 SGHRS, CDR2 YFSETQ. This CDR3 is built from 16 residues. The CDR3 bases are TGCGCCAGCAGCTTGTTCGCCGCCTCGAACACCGGGGAGCTGTTTTTT. Translated: CASSLFAASNTGELFF.

This chain links TRBV2 with TRBJ2-4, with 7 bases identical to TRBD1. The CDR3 covers 15 residues. V shed 6 bases, J shed 1 base, and the junction held 6 bases outside the gene matches. Germline V gene data show CDR1 as SNHLY and CDR2 as FYNNEI. CDR3: CASRGDRDAKNIQYF. CDR3 DNA sequence: TGTGCCAGCAGGGGAGACAGGGACGCCAAAAACATTCAGTACTTC.

This clone showed up just a few times. The gene calls are TRBV19 and TRBJ1-5; D unclear. Germline CDR1 reads LNHDA; CDR2 reads SQIVND (reference sequence). V was cut by 7 bases and J by 7 bases, with 23 bases left in between. The CDR3 runs 16 residues. For the CDR3, the DNA is TGTGCCAGTACCAAACGTCAAGTTGGGCTGGGACAGCCCCAGCATTTT. As protein: CASTKRQVGLGQPQHF.

V is TRBV5-1 and J is TRBJ1-2; D is unresolved. The CDR3 consists of 11 residues. Germline CDR1 SGHRS, CDR2 YFSETQ. V was pared by 0 bases and J by 14 bases, with 11 bases between. The CDR3 region is CASSLGRVATF. The CDR3 region has the DNA TGCGCCAGCAGCTTGGGCCGTGTCGCGACCTTC.

There are a few counts of this clone. This chain joins TRBV27 and TRBJ2-5; tentatively, D is TRBD1 or TRBD2 (5 bases each). Germline loops: CDR1 MNHEY, CDR2 SMNVEV (reference sequence). With 8 bases removed from V and 5 bases from J, the gap between germline ends came to 15 bases. The CDR3 is 13 amino acids. The CDR3 sequence: CASGQGRGETQYF. The CDR3 DNA sequence: TGTGCCAGCGGACAAGGCCGCGGGGAGACCCAGTACTTC.

In nucleotides, the CDR3 is TGTGCCAGCAGCGCCCTCGGGACAACCGGGGAGCTGTTTTTT. Translating it yields CASSALGTTGELFF. The chain has TRBV9 and TRBJ2-2, with a possible D match to TRBD1 (6 bases). The V gene lost 3 bases and the J gene lost 5 bases, with 11 bases spanning the gap. The germline CDR1 and CDR2 sequences are SGDLS and YYNGEE. This CDR3 region has 14 residues.

The chain couples TRBV6-4 to TRBJ2-3; D ambiguous. Between the trimmed V and J ends, which lost 4 bases and 6 bases, there was a span of 11 bases. Germline lookup yields CDR1 MRHNA and CDR2 SNTAGT. CDR3 length equals 13 residues. The CDR3 DNA is TGTGCCAGCAGTGGAACCCCGTGGGATACGCAGTATTTT. Its protein is CASSGTPWDTQYF.